A selection of T cell receptor beta chains follows, all from one sample in a study of CD8+CD57+ T cells in acquired aplastic anemia. MiXCR, applied by TCRdb to the reads, yields one record per CDR3 protein. The sample lists approximately 200,000 distinct CDR3 sequences; 61% were seen once. The specimen sequenced was sorted CD4+, CD8+, or CD8+CD57+ T cells (not recorded which) from PBMCs. Receptor source: a human donor in good health. CDR3s include the opening cysteine and the closing phenylalanine or tryptophan. D genes are given only for firm matches. Rows may omit the clone size; those that give it use once, few, many or a size class.

CDR3nt: TGCGCCACTGGTACGGGGGCACACACAGATACGCAGTATTTT; CDR3aa: CATGTGAHTDTQYF; v_gene: TRBV7-9; j_gene: TRBJ2-3; d_gene: .; abundance: once
CDR3nt: TGTGCCAACATAGGAACACAAGAGACCCAGTACTTC; CDR3aa: CANIGTQETQYF; v_gene: TRBV2; j_gene: TRBJ2-5; d_gene: .; abundance: .
CDR3nt: TGTGCCAGCAGCGTAGAGACAGGGGGCAACACAGATACGCAGTATTTT; CDR3aa: CASSVETGGNTDTQYF; v_gene: TRBV9; j_gene: TRBJ2-3; d_gene: TRBD1; abundance: many
CDR3nt: TGTGCCCGCAGCTTACGGAGTCCCTACGAGCAGTACTTC; CDR3aa: CARSLRSPYEQYF; v_gene: TRBV7-2; j_gene: TRBJ2-7; d_gene: .; abundance: .
CDR3nt: TGTGCCAGCAGTGGGTCGGCAGGGGGCATCGCTCAGCCCCAGCATTTT; CDR3aa: CASSGSAGGIAQPQHF; v_gene: TRBV2; j_gene: TRBJ1-5; d_gene: TRBD1; abundance: .
CDR3nt: TGTGCCAGCAGCCAAGATATCGGCGGCTACACCTTC; CDR3aa: CASSQDIGGYTF; v_gene: TRBV14; j_gene: TRBJ1-2; d_gene: .; abundance: .
CDR3nt: TGCAGTGCGCGGACAGGGGCTAAAGAAGCTTTCTTT; CDR3aa: CSARTGAKEAFF; v_gene: TRBV20-1; j_gene: TRBJ1-1; d_gene: TRBD1; abundance: .
CDR3nt: TGTGCCACCAGCAGAGCCAATTCACCCCTCCACTTT; CDR3aa: CATSRANSPLHF; v_gene: TRBV15; j_gene: TRBJ1-6; d_gene: .; abundance: .
CDR3nt: TGTGCCAGCAGCCTGACAGGGGGCCCGAACACTGAAGCTTTCTTT; CDR3aa: CASSLTGGPNTEAFF; v_gene: TRBV7-3; j_gene: TRBJ1-1; d_gene: TRBD1; abundance: .
CDR3nt: TGCAGTGCGCTTACCGGGACAGGGGCTTCACCCCTCCACTTT; CDR3aa: CSALTGTGASPLHF; v_gene: TRBV20-1; j_gene: TRBJ1-6; d_gene: TRBD1; abundance: .
CDR3nt: TGCAGTGCTAGATTTATAGGAGAGCAGTACTTC; CDR3aa: CSARFIGEQYF; v_gene: TRBV20-1; j_gene: TRBJ2-7; d_gene: .; abundance: many
CDR3nt: TGCAGCGGGGAGCTAGGGACAGATACGCAGTATTTT; CDR3aa: CSGELGTDTQYF; v_gene: TRBV29-1; j_gene: TRBJ2-3; d_gene: .; abundance: few
CDR3nt: TGTGCCAGCAGCCCGTTCGGGGGGGGGGGCTACGAGCAGTACTTC; CDR3aa: CASSPFGGGGYEQYF; v_gene: TRBV7-8; j_gene: TRBJ2-7; d_gene: TRBD2; abundance: .
CDR3nt: TGTGCCAGCAGCTTGTACTTTCGGGCAGAGATCTACTATGGCTACACCTTC; CDR3aa: CASSLYFRAEIYYGYTF; v_gene: TRBV5-6; j_gene: TRBJ1-2; d_gene: .; abundance: few